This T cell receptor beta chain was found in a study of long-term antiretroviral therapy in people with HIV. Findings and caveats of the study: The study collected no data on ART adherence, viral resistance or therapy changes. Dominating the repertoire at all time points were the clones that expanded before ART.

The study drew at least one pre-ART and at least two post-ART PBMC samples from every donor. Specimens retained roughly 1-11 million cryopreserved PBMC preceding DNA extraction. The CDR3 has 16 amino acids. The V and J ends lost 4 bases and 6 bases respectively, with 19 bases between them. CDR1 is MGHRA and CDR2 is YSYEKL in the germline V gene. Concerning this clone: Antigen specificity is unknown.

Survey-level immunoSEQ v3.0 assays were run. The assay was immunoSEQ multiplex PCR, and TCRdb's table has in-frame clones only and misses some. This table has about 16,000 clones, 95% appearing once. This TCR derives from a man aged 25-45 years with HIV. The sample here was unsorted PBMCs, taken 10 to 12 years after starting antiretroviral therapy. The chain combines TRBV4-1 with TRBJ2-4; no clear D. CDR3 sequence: CASSLNSGLGGNIQYF. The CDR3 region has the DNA TGCGCCAGCAGCCTTAACTCCGGATTGGGTGGAAACATTCAGTACTTC.